This T cell receptor (beta chain) is drawn from a study of T-cell memory formation after mild COVID-19. Whole-study context: Largely, the TCR clusters proved donor specific.

V dropped 6 bases and J dropped 0 bases, with 15 bases sitting between them. The germline CDR1 and CDR2 sequences are SNHLY and FYNNEI. The CDR3 contains 16 residues. Study results and limitations: Cross-reactive memory apparently joined, as some responding clones appeared in pre-infection memory. Among contracting clones, CD4+ were mainly CM/EM and CD8+ enriched in EMRA. Whereas later expanders leaned CD4+, clones contracting day 15 to 85 showed a balanced CD4/CD8 makeup.

One entry per CDR3 protein results from TCRdb running MiXCR on the 5' RACE reads. Of roughly 450,000 distinct CDR3 sequences in the sample, 15% to 20% were seen once. This clonotype was seen at least ten times. Its antigen remains unidentified. This receptor was taken from an adult woman who had mild COVID-19 (a few samples of this study predate the infection). Cell type and time point are not known. The chain uses TRBV2 and TRBJ1-3, with D unresolved. Sequenced: PBMCs or a T cell subset sorted from them (not recorded which). CDR3 loop: CASRDTGFISGNTIYF. DNA for the CDR3: TGTGCCAGCAGAGATACTGGGTTCATCTCTGGAAACACCATATATTTT.